The 16 T cell receptor beta chains listed next were all sequenced from one sample in a study of T cells in Graves' hyperthyroidism and ophthalmopathy. Researchers amplified the TCR beta CDR3 regions from RNA transcripts. First-round RT-PCR of the TCR CDR3 relied on the HTBI primer set. Each CDR3 protein is one row after TCRdb ran MiXCR on the multiplex PCR reads. The sample contains some 300,000 distinct CDR3 sequences, roughly an eighth of which appear only once. The sample was blood. The receptors shown here come from a woman between 40 and 50 years old with Graves' hyperthyroidism.

This clonotype was counted a few times. V is TRBV14 and J is TRBJ2-1; 9 bases map to TRBD1. Trimming at V came to 6 bases and at J to 5 bases, leaving 8 bases not matched to a gene. The germline V gene encodes CDR1 SGHDN and CDR2 FVKESK. This CDR3 contains 15 residues. The CDR3 region has the DNA TGTGCCAGCAGTCAGGACAGGGGAGGTCACAATGAGCAGTTCTTC. As protein: CASSQDRGGHNEQFF.

The genes are TRBV7-2 and TRBJ1-4; 7 nucleotides match TRBD1. Germline lookup yields CDR1 SGHTA and CDR2 FQGNSA. V lost 5 bases, J lost 1 base, and 4 bases stayed unmatched. This CDR3 has 15 residues. The CDR3 spells CASSPSGGTNEKLFF. The CDR3 DNA is TGTGCCAGCAGCCCATCAGGGGGAACTAATGAAAAACTGTTTTTT.

The genes are TRBV6-2 or TRBV6-3 and TRBJ2-2; 10 bases are shared with TRBD2. CDR1 is MNHEY and CDR2 is SVGEGT in the germline V gene. The CDR3 length is 14 residues. Trimming at V came to 5 bases and at J to 7 bases, leaving 4 bases not matched to a gene. CDR3 amino acids: CASSGTSEGGELFF. The CDR3, as DNA: TGTGCCAGCAGTGGGACTAGCGAGGGCGGGGAGCTGTTTTTT.

This clonotype was recorded at least ten times. This chain links TRBV7-9 with TRBJ1-3; D is undetermined. V lost 3 bases, J lost 0 bases, and 9 bases lay in between. The length of the CDR3 is 15 residues. CDR1 SEHNR and CDR2 FQNEAQ come from the germline V gene (reference sequence). This CDR3 is CASSFSAVSGNTIYF. Here the CDR3 DNA reads TGTGCCAGCAGCTTTTCGGCAGTCTCTGGAAACACCATATATTTT. The full variable domain, its missing parts supplied by reference TRBV7-9 and TRBJ1-3, is DTGVSQNPRHKITKRGQNVTFRCDPISEHNRLYWYRQTLGQGPEFLTYFQNEAQLEKSRLLSDRFSAERPKGSFSTLEIQRTEQGDSAMYLCASSFSAVSGNTIYFGEGSWLTVV.

This clonotype showed up just a few times. The V gene is TRBV9, the J gene TRBJ1-2; D remains ambiguous. The CDR3 has 16 residues. The V end lost 2 bases, the J end lost 6 bases, and 20 bases lay between the germline ends. Germline loops: CDR1 SGDLS, CDR2 YYNGEE. CDR3 sequence: CASSVSPSAGEDGYTF. CDR3 sequence (DNA): TGTGCCAGCAGCGTCTCTCCCTCTGCGGGAGAAGATGGCTACACCTTC.

This clonotype occurred many times. J is TRBJ1-1 and V is TRBV28, with 7 positions matching TRBD1. Germline V lookup: CDR1 MDHEN, CDR2 SYDVKM. The CDR3 is 15 amino acids. J was trimmed by 1 base and V by 6 bases; bases with no gene match: 8. CDR3 amino acids: CASRGGGTANTEAFF. The CDR3 nucleotides are TGTGCCAGCAGAGGGGGCGGAACAGCGAACACTGAAGCTTTCTTT.

This clonotype was seen ten or more times. This chain joins TRBV27 and TRBJ1-6, with TRBD1 matching 7 bases. This CDR3 region has 14 residues. Germline trimming cut 6 bases from V and 8 bases from J; bases unmatched to any gene: 7. CDR1 and CDR2 (germline): MNHEY, SMNVEV (reference sequence). Here the CDR3 DNA reads TGTGCCAGCAGGGCGATAGGGGGCGATTCACCCCTCCACTTT. Translated: CASRAIGGDSPLHF.

This clonotype has just a few counts. CDR3 nucleotides: TGTGCCAGCAGTTTTAGACATACGAACACTGAAGCTTTCTTT. Translation gives CASSFRHTNTEAFF. V is TRBV28 and J is TRBJ1-1; no definite D call. This CDR3 contains 14 residues. The germline CDR1 and CDR2 sequences are MDHEN and SYDVKM. V was pared by 3 bases and J by 1 base, with 9 bases between.

This clonotype came up many times. The rearrangement uses TRBV2 and TRBJ2-3, with D uncertain. The germline V gene encodes CDR1 SNHLY and CDR2 FYNNEI. The ends were cut back, 4 bases at V and 2 bases at J, with 13 bases in the middle. The CDR3 covers 15 residues. The CDR3 spells CASSARTGPTDTQYF. For the CDR3, the DNA is TGTGCCAGCAGTGCTCGGACCGGGCCCACAGATACGCAGTATTTT.

This clonotype was seen many times. V usage is TRBV2 and J usage is TRBJ1-1; tentatively, D is TRBD1 (6 bases). This CDR3 region has 15 residues. Germline V lookup: CDR1 SNHLY, CDR2 FYNNEI. Trimming took off 11 bases at V and 2 bases at J, with 21 bases between the two ends. The CDR3 here is CAHEGEGSGNTEAFF. DNA of the CDR3: TGTGCCCATGAGGGGGAAGGTTCCGGTAACACTGAAGCTTTCTTT.

This clonotype was seen ten or more times. This rearrangement joins TRBV2 to TRBJ2-2, with 14 bases lining up with TRBD2. After removal of 6 bases from V and 2 bases from J, the junction contained 2 bases not matched to a gene. The CDR3 has 16 amino acids. Germline-derived CDR1 and CDR2 are SNHLY and FYNNEI. The CDR3 DNA is TGTGCCAGCAGCGGGACTAGCGGGGGCAACACCGGGGAGCTGTTTTTT. It codes for CASSGTSGGNTGELFF.

This clonotype showed up many times. The chain recombines TRBV28 with TRBJ1-2, with 9 bases fitting TRBD1. With 7 bases clipped from V and 6 bases from J, the junction kept 6 bases outside the gene matches. The CDR3 is made up of 13 amino acids. From germline, CDR1 is MDHEN and CDR2 SYDVKM. CDR3 protein: CASKGTGTHGYTF. The CDR3 DNA sequence: TGTGCCAGCAAGGGGACAGGGACGCATGGCTACACCTTC.

For this clonotype: A much larger clonotype is one base distant, so this may be a read error. J is TRBJ1-2 and V is TRBV20-1; weak D call: TRBD1 (5 bases). V lost 6 bases to trimming and J lost 6 bases, with 26 bases between them. CDR3 length equals 16 residues. The germline gives CDR1 DFQATT, CDR2 SNEGSKA (reference sequence). The CDR3 region has the DNA TGCAGTGCCCTAGCCATTAGAGGGGAAACCGAACATGGCTACACCTTC. Translation gives CSALAIRGETEHGYTF.

The chain recombines TRBV4-1 with TRBJ2-1, with TRBD1 as a possible D gene (6 bases). The CDR3 sequence is 16 residues long. V lost 4 bases, J lost 4 bases, and 17 bases lay in between. Germline loops: CDR1 MGHRA, CDR2 YSYEKL. The CDR3 coding sequence is TGCGCCAGCAGCCTCCGGCGGGCAGGGGAGTACAATGAGCAGTTCTTC. Encoded protein: CASSLRRAGEYNEQFF.

The table lists this clonotype with many counts. The V call is TRBV3-1, the J call TRBJ2-7, with D perhaps matching TRBD1 or TRBD2 (6 bases each). V was shortened by 0 bases and J by 3 bases, with 12 bases between the two germline ends. The CDR3 is 15 residues long. Germline V gene data show CDR1 as LGHDT and CDR2 as YNNKEL (reference sequence). The CDR3 region has the DNA TGTGCCAGCAGCCAAGATCCGGGGGCAGACTACGAGCAGTACTTC. Its protein is CASSQDPGADYEQYF.

This clonotype was counted only a few times. The chain carries TRBV7-9 and TRBJ2-7; TRBD1 matches at 9 bases. V lost 2 bases, J lost 5 bases, and 4 bases stayed unmatched. This CDR3 has 14 amino acids. Germline V gene data show CDR1 as SEHNR and CDR2 as FQNEAQ (reference sequence). The DNA of the CDR3 is TGTGCCAGCAGCTTACGGGACAGGGTCCACGAGCAGTACTTC. This sequence encodes CASSLRDRVHEQYF.